This T cell receptor (beta chain) was observed in a study of blood T cell repertoires in COVID-19. The data were produced by immunoSEQ multiplex PCR, yet TCRdb's version contains in-frame clones alone and is incomplete. Of 200,000 to 250,000 clones listed, about 88% are singletons. This TCR was sampled from a woman aged 50 to 60 with COVID-19, enrolled during active disease. Specimen: peripheral blood.

Written as DNA, the CDR3 is TGTGCCAGCAGTTACAGAGGGACACCGAACACTGAAGCTTTCTTT. This translates into CASSYRGTPNTEAFF. The chain has TRBV6-5 and TRBJ1-1; a possible D gene is TRBD1 (6 bases). The length of the CDR3 is 15 residues. Germline V gives CDR1 MNHEY, CDR2 SVGAGI. V gave up 2 bases and J gave up 1 base, with 11 bases separating them.